This note documents a single T cell receptor (beta chain) sequence. Its target is unknown. The sample comes from a study of shared clonotypes between healthy human individuals. Study observations and caveats: Owing to a small donor count, the genetic and exposure-history diversity represented was limited. Sorted-subset samples were not fully sequenced, rarefaction indicated. Against clonotypes common to all four donors, non-shared ones had lower generation probabilities.

Between the trimmed V and J ends, which lost 6 bases and 6 bases, there was a span of 15 bases. The CDR3 has 14 residues. CDR1 MDHEN and CDR2 SYDVKM come from the germline V gene. CD8 cells regarded as naive lacked CD45RO, were positively chosen for CCR7, and omitted terminally differentiated effector memory CD45RA+ cells. Donors had no recently reported acute infections or vaccinations and were HIV-negative. Only in-frame clones appear in the TCRdb table, and some are missing; sequencing was by immunoSEQ multiplex PCR. The sample includes some 580,000 clones, 95% to 98% of them seen just once. The source of this sequence is a man aged 25-45 years in good health. The sample taken for sequencing was naive CD8+ T cells sorted from blood. The rearrangement joins TRBV28 to TRBJ2-1, with D unclear. The CDR3 protein is CASSAEPQANEQFF. Here the CDR3 DNA reads TGTGCCAGCAGCGCGGAACCCCAGGCCAATGAGCAGTTCTTC.